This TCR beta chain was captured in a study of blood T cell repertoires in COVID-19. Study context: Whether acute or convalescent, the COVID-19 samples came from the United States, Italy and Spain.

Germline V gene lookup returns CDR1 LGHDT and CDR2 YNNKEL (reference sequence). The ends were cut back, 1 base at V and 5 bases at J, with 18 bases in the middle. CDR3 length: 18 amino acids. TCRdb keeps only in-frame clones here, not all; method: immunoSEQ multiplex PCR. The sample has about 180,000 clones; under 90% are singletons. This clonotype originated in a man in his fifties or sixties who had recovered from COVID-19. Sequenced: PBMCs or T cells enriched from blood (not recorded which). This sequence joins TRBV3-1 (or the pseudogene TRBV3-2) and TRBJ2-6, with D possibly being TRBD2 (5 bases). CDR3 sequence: CASSQAGFSTLRANVLTF. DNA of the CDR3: TGTGCCAGCAGCCAAGCGGGATTTTCAACTCTGAGGGCCAACGTCCTGACTTTC.